Below, 21 T cell receptor beta chains from the same sample are listed, as sequenced in a study of blood T cells in healthy people across ages. Together with a sample-barcoded 5' primer, a J-beta primer mix was included in a second PCR lasting roughly 6 to 12 cycles. TCRdb ran MiXCR on the 5' RACE reads and lists one entry per CDR3 protein. The sample contains about 1,600,000 distinct CDR3 sequences, around two fifths of which appear only once. Specimen: blood. These receptors were obtained from a woman in her late teens or twenties in good health.

In DNA form, the CDR3 reads TGTGCCACCAGCGGCGCCGCGGGGGGCTCCCTTAGAGTTACGCAGTATTTT. Protein product: CATSGAAGGSLRVTQYF. The rearrangement joins TRBV15 to TRBJ2-3, with 8 positions matching TRBD2. Looked up from germline, CDR1 is LNHNV and CDR2 is YYDKDF (reference sequence). The V and J ends lost 5 bases and 8 bases, in that order; junction bases with no gene match: 18. The CDR3 loop spans 17 amino acids.

This clonotype was counted only a few times. The chain is built from TRBV12-3 or TRBV12-4 and TRBJ1-6, with D possibly TRBD1 on 5 matching bases. The CDR3 loop spans 15 amino acids. Trimming pared 2 bases from V and 4 bases from J, leaving 9 bases between. The CDR3 region is CASSLRGVYNSPLHF. CDR3 DNA sequence: TGTGCCAGCAGTTTAAGAGGGGTGTATAATTCACCCCTCCACTTT.

The genes are TRBV18 and TRBJ2-7; TRBD1 matches at 9 bases. V was pared by 8 bases and J by 3 bases, with 11 bases of the junction left unmatched. The length of the CDR3 is 15 residues. Germline V gene sequence: CDR1 KGHSH, CDR2 LQKENI. This chain's CDR3 is CASSPGTGTGYEQYF. CDR3 nucleotide sequence: TGTGCCAGCAGCCCCGGGACAGGGACGGGCTACGAGCAGTACTTC.

This clonotype appeared a few times. J is TRBJ1-2 and V is TRBV6-5; D is uncertain. V was trimmed by 5 bases and J by 6 bases, leaving 13 bases between them. Looked up from germline, CDR1 is MNHEY and CDR2 is SVGAGI. The CDR3 runs 13 residues. The CDR3 is CASSTGKGHGYTF. The CDR3 region has the DNA TGTGCCAGCAGTACCGGGAAGGGTCATGGCTACACCTTC.

The chain employs TRBV29-1 and TRBJ1-2, with D maybe TRBD1 (6 bases). Trimming left V 4 bases short and J 3 bases short, with 9 bases between. CDR3 length equals 12 residues. Germline V lookup: CDR1 SQVTM, CDR2 ANQGSEA. CDR3 bases: TGCAGCGTTGGGACAGAGGACTATGGCTACACCTTC. Translating gives CSVGTEDYGYTF.

This clonotype showed up many times. The chain joins TRBV20-1 to TRBJ2-3; 8 positions agree with TRBD2. The CDR3 spans 15 residues. V lost 3 bases to trimming and J lost 0 bases; unmatched junction nucleotides: 5. Germline V CDR1 and CDR2: DFQATT, SNEGSKA (reference sequence). This CDR3 is CSASSGIDSTDTQYF. As DNA, the CDR3 is TGCAGTGCTAGTAGCGGGATAGATAGCACAGATACGCAGTATTTT.

The rearrangement joins TRBV2 to TRBJ1-5; 7 bases align to TRBD1. V dropped 5 bases and J dropped 6; count of bases not matched to a gene: 13. This CDR3 region has 16 residues. The germline V gene encodes CDR1 SNHLY and CDR2 FYNNEI. The CDR3 sequence is CASSQEATGYPQPQHF. CDR3 bases: TGTGCCAGCAGTCAAGAAGCGACAGGGTACCCTCAGCCCCAGCATTTT.

CDR3: CASSTGQGINTNEKLFF. DNA of the CDR3: TGTGCCAGCAGTACCGGACAGGGGATAAATACTAATGAAAAACTGTTTTTT. The V gene is TRBV6-1, the J gene TRBJ1-4; 9 bases fit TRBD1. The junction had 9 bases not matched to a gene; V was cut back by 5 bases and J by 2 bases. Germline V CDR1 and CDR2: MNHNS, SASEGT. This CDR3 has 17 residues.

The chain couples TRBV15 to TRBJ1-1; D might be TRBD1 (6 bases). The germline gives CDR1 LNHNV, CDR2 YYDKDF (reference sequence). The length of the CDR3 is 14 residues. V was pared by 1 base and J by 5 bases, with 11 bases between. CDR3 nucleotides: TGTGCCACCAGCAGAGCAGGGGTGGGTACTGAAGCTTTCTTT. Encoded protein: CATSRAGVGTEAFF.

This sequence joins TRBV18 and TRBJ2-5; TRBD2 matches at 10 bases. Germline V gene sequence: CDR1 KGHSH, CDR2 LQKENI. V was pared by 7 bases and J by 1 base, with 3 bases of the junction left unmatched. The CDR3 is made up of 14 amino acids. CDR3 residues: CASCGLAAQETQYF. The CDR3 coding sequence is TGTGCCAGCTGCGGACTAGCGGCCCAAGAGACCCAGTACTTC.

The chain carries TRBV11-2 and TRBJ2-1; 7 nucleotides align to TRBD2. V lost 5 bases and J lost 2; bases outside the gene matches: 24. The CDR3 covers 21 residues. Germline CDR1 is SGHAT and CDR2 is FQNNGV. This CDR3 is CASSPRRPQGRTRFAYNEQFF. In DNA form, the CDR3 reads TGTGCCAGCAGCCCCCGTCGTCCGCAAGGACGGACTAGATTTGCCTACAATGAGCAGTTCTTC.

The sample holds one count of this clonotype. J is TRBJ1-1 and V is TRBV3-1; a weak D match, TRBD1 (5 bases). V was shortened by 0 bases and J by 5 bases, with 10 bases between the two germline ends. CDR1 and CDR2 from the germline V gene are LGHDT and YNNKEL (reference sequence). The CDR3 length is 14 residues. The CDR3 reads CASSQDQRGTEAFF. As DNA, the CDR3 is TGTGCCAGCAGCCAAGATCAGAGGGGAACTGAAGCTTTCTTT.

CDR3: CASSLALGGPGGRSSYNEQFF. The DNA of the CDR3 is TGTGCCAGCAGCTTAGCTCTAGGAGGGCCGGGGGGGCGGAGCTCCTACAATGAGCAGTTCTTC. This chain links TRBV7-8 with TRBJ2-1; 8 bases align to TRBD2. From germline, CDR1 is SGHVS and CDR2 FQNEAQ. After removal of 0 bases from V and 0 bases from J, the junction contained 16 bases not matched to a gene. CDR3 length: 21 amino acids. Full variable domain (rest looked up from reference TRBV7-8 and TRBJ2-1): GAGVSQSPRYKVAKRGQDVALRCDPISGHVSLFWYQQALGQGPEFLTYFQNEAQLDKSGLPSDRFFAERPEGSVSTLKIQRTQQEDSAVYLCASSLALGGPGGRSSYNEQFFGPGTRLTVL.

The count of this clonotype is one. The rearrangement links TRBV6-6 to TRBJ1-4, with 7 bases aligning to TRBD1. V was pared by 5 bases and J by 4 bases, with 10 bases of the junction left unmatched. CDR3 size: 16 residues. Germline CDR1 and CDR2: MNHNY and SVGAGI (reference sequence). CDR3 sequence: CASSDDRDANNEKLFF. The CDR3 DNA is TGTGCCAGCAGTGACGACAGGGATGCAAATAATGAAAAACTGTTTTTT.

CDR3 nucleotides: TGTGCCAGCAGCTTACTTCTATCGGGGTCCGATACGCAGTATTTT. Translated, it gives CASSLLLSGSDTQYF. The rearrangement uses TRBV7-9 and TRBJ2-3; maybe TRBD2 (5 bases). The ends were cut back, 2 bases at V and 6 bases at J, with 15 bases in the middle. The CDR3 is 15 residues long. Germline V lookup: CDR1 SEHNR, CDR2 FQNEAQ (reference sequence).

This rearrangement joins TRBV7-2 to TRBJ2-5; no clear D gene. Looked up from germline, CDR1 is SGHTA and CDR2 is FQGNSA. Trimming took 1 base from V and 5 from J, leaving 14 bases between them. The CDR3 runs to 15 residues. CDR3 DNA sequence: TGTGCCAGCAGCTTAGGCGCGGTCGAGTTGGAGACCCAGTACTTC. It translates to CASSLGAVELETQYF. Looking up the rest from reference TRBV7-2 and TRBJ2-5 gives the full variable domain: GAGVSQSPSNKVTEKGKDVELRCDPISGHTALYWYRQSLGQGLEFLIYFQGNSAPDKSGLPSDRFSAERTGGSVSTLTIQRTQQEDSAVYLCASSLGAVELETQYFGPGTRLLVL.

The chain combines TRBV20-1 with TRBJ2-3, with D tentatively TRBD2 (6 bases). This CDR3 region has 15 residues. Germline V lookup: CDR1 DFQATT, CDR2 SNEGSKA (reference sequence). V gave up 0 bases and J gave up 2 bases, with 12 bases separating them. The CDR3 DNA reads TGCAGTGCTAGAGACCCAGTAGCGGCCACAGATACGCAGTATTTT. It translates to CSARDPVAATDTQYF.

The chain has TRBV7-2 and TRBJ2-1; 9 nucleotides align to TRBD1. The CDR3 extends over 15 amino acids. The V and J ends lost 3 bases and 4 bases, in that order; junction bases with no gene match: 4. CDR1 is SGHTA, CDR2 FQGNSA, per germline. The CDR3 is CASSFDRGYYNEQFF. DNA of the CDR3: TGTGCCAGCAGCTTCGACAGGGGGTATTACAATGAGCAGTTCTTC.

This clonotype appeared a few times. V usage is TRBV29-1 and J usage is TRBJ2-1; no clear D. CDR1 SQVTM and CDR2 ANQGSEA come from the germline V gene. The CDR3 extends over 12 amino acids. V shed 6 bases and J shed 5 bases, with 11 bases lying between them. The CDR3 coding sequence is TGCAGCGTAAGCCGTGGTGACAATGAGCAGTTCTTC. Protein sequence: CSVSRGDNEQFF.

The gene calls are TRBV20-1 and TRBJ1-2; D call uncertain. Germline V gene sequence: CDR1 DFQATT, CDR2 SNEGSKA (reference sequence). V lost 1 base, J lost 5 bases, and 23 bases lay in between. The CDR3 is 17 amino acids. Here the CDR3 DNA reads TGCAGTGCTAGAGCCGACCCTTTAGGCCGGTCGAAGTATGGCTACACCTTC. Its translation: CSARADPLGRSKYGYTF.

This clonotype was seen a single time. The chain carries TRBV7-3 and TRBJ2-1, with D hard to call. The V gene's germline CDR1 is SGHTA and CDR2 FQGTGA. Trimming left V 2 bases short and J 6 bases short, with 11 bases between. The CDR3 extends over 14 amino acids. The CDR3 is CASSLGGDLNEQFF. CDR3 DNA: TGTGCCAGCAGCTTAGGTGGGGATCTCAATGAGCAGTTCTTC.